Below, 24 T cell receptor beta chains from the same sample are listed, as sequenced in a study of cytomegalovirus exposure and HLA in healthy donors (TCRdb year 2017). Libraries were prepared through the immunoSEQ multiplex PCR assay. The multiplex PCR relied on a mix of 60 forward primers for TCR Vbeta segments and 13 reverse primers for TCR Jbeta segments. TCRdb obtained this table from immuneACCESS and retained in-frame rearrangements with V and J assigned. These tables miss some clones; where compared with another copy, unresolved V genes account for less than half of the shortfall, and the remainder is unexplained. For this sample the table gives about 190,000 clones, of which roughly 87% were detected only once. Around 0.98% of the sample lies in the top ten. The sample was PBMCs. These receptors were taken from a boy between 2 and 10 years old in good health and CMV-seronegative.

This clone has just a few counts. This rearrangement joins TRBV6-6 to TRBJ2-4, with a tentative D call TRBD2 (5 bases). From germline, CDR1 is MNHNY and CDR2 SVGAGI (reference sequence). The CDR3 totals 14 residues. The V gene lost 9 bases and the J gene lost 0 bases, with 12 bases spanning the gap. CDR3 in DNA: TGTGCCAGTTGCCCTAGCTCAGCCAAAAACATTCAGTACTTC. It is translated as CASCPSSAKNIQYF.

The rearrangement uses TRBV30 and TRBJ2-1; tentatively, D is TRBD2 (5 bases). V gave up 0 bases and J gave up 15 bases, with 15 bases separating them. There are 12 residues in the CDR3. The germline V gene has CDR1 GTSNPN and CDR2 SVGIG (reference sequence). CDR3 amino acids: CAWSVLDGERFF. CDR3 bases: TGTGCCTGGAGTGTACTTGACGGGGAGAGGTTCTTC.

This clone was recorded once. V usage is TRBV29-1 and J usage is TRBJ1-1, with 8 nucleotides matching TRBD1. This CDR3 has 15 amino acids. Germline values: CDR1 SQVTM, CDR2 ANQGSEA. V shed 0 bases and J 2 bases; nucleotides not matched to a gene: 5. The CDR3 sequence: CSVEDPDRGNTEAFF. The CDR3 DNA is TGCAGCGTTGAAGACCCAGACAGGGGAAACACTGAAGCTTTCTTT.

V and J are TRBV6-5 and TRBJ2-7; TRBD1 aligns across 8 bases. The J segment lost 7 bases and the V segment lost 0 bases, leaving 11 bases of the junction unmatched. The CDR3 is 16 amino acids. Looked up from germline, CDR1 is MNHEY and CDR2 is SVGAGI. As DNA, the CDR3 is TGTGCCAGCAGTTACTCGCCGGGACAGGTTTCGGAGGAGCAGTACTTC. Protein product: CASSYSPGQVSEEQYF.

J is TRBJ1-2 and V is TRBV14; tentatively, D is TRBD1 (5 bases). The CDR3 covers 15 residues. Germline V lookup: CDR1 SGHDN, CDR2 FVKESK. V shed 1 base and J shed 8 bases, with 17 bases lying between them. CDR3 protein: CASSQVDRRGLGYTF. The CDR3 DNA follows: TGTGCCAGCAGCCAAGTTGACCGGAGGGGCCTAGGCTACACCTTC.

This chain joins TRBV5-1 and TRBJ1-1; D is unresolved. This CDR3 region has 15 residues. The germline gives CDR1 SGHRS, CDR2 YFSETQ. V lost 2 bases, J lost 1 base, and 12 bases lay in between. In DNA form, the CDR3 reads TGCGCCAGCAGCTTCCAACCGGGTCCGAACACTGAAGCTTTCTTT. It encodes CASSFQPGPNTEAFF.

This clone was recorded once. The chain combines TRBV7-9 with TRBJ2-2; 8 bases agree with TRBD2. From germline, CDR1 is SEHNR and CDR2 FQNEAQ (reference sequence). The V gene end was trimmed by 4 bases and the J gene end by 2 bases; junction bases not matched to a gene: 6. The CDR3 loop spans 16 amino acids. CDR3 loop: CASSSLGLANTGELFF. The CDR3 DNA reads as TGTGCCAGCAGCTCGCTCGGACTAGCCAACACCGGGGAGCTGTTTTTT.

The gene calls are TRBV6-1 and TRBJ1-1; tentatively, D is TRBD1 (5 bases). Trimming left V 6 bases short and J 1 base short, with 9 bases between. This CDR3 has 13 residues. Germline CDR1 is MNHNS and CDR2 is SASEGT. Here the CDR3 reads CASSVDRNTEAFF. The CDR3, as DNA: TGTGCCAGCAGCGTTGACAGGAACACTGAAGCTTTCTTT.

This clone was found a few times. The chain combines TRBV5-1 with TRBJ2-7, with D uncertain. The germline V and J ends were trimmed by 0 bases and 3 bases, with 10 bases remaining between them. The CDR3 has 14 amino acids. Germline V gives CDR1 SGHRS, CDR2 YFSETQ. This CDR3 is CASSLAALNYEQYF. Written as DNA, the CDR3 is TGCGCCAGCAGCTTGGCTGCACTGAACTACGAGCAGTACTTC.

V is TRBV7-3 and J is TRBJ1-3; tentatively, D is TRBD1 (5 bases). Trimming cost V 5 bases and J 1 base, with 12 bases left between them. From germline, CDR1 is SGHTA and CDR2 FQGTGA. The CDR3 runs 15 residues. CDR3 amino acids: CASSPRGGSGNTIYF. As DNA, the CDR3 is TGTGCCAGCAGCCCTAGGGGTGGATCTGGAAACACCATATATTTT.

The chain combines TRBV30 with TRBJ2-7; 9 nucleotides align to TRBD1. The V and J ends lost 2 bases and 5 bases, in that order; junction bases with no gene match: 7. The CDR3 runs 14 residues. CDR1 is GTSNPN and CDR2 is SVGIG in the germline V gene (reference sequence). CDR3 nucleotide sequence: TGTGCCTGGAGTACCGGGACAGGGTGGAACGAGCAGTACTTC. It yields the protein CAWSTGTGWNEQYF.

V is TRBV19 and J is TRBJ1-2, with D perhaps matching TRBD1 (6 bases). Germline lookup yields CDR1 LNHDA and CDR2 SQIVND (reference sequence). The CDR3 totals 16 residues. V shed 2 bases and J shed 6 bases, with 19 bases lying between them. CDR3 DNA sequence: TGTGCCAGTAGTATACTCCGCCAGGGGATGTTCGATGGCTACACCTTC. This sequence encodes CASSILRQGMFDGYTF.

V usage is TRBV11-2 and J usage is TRBJ2-5; 7 positions match TRBD2. Germline lookup yields CDR1 SGHAT and CDR2 FQNNGV. The CDR3 runs to 17 residues. V trimming: 5 bases; J trimming: 4 bases; junction bases outside the gene matches: 16. The CDR3 loop is CASSADEGRGYRETQYF. The DNA for the CDR3 is TGTGCCAGCAGCGCCGATGAAGGGAGGGGCTACCGAGAGACCCAGTACTTC.

V usage is TRBV30 and J usage is TRBJ2-1; TRBD1 might be the D (5 bases). The ends were cut back, 4 bases at V and 9 bases at J, with 19 bases in the middle. Germline V gives CDR1 GTSNPN, CDR2 SVGIG (reference sequence). The CDR3 is 14 amino acids. The CDR3: CAWKAGPNLSEQFF. In nucleotides, the CDR3 is TGTGCCTGGAAAGCAGGGCCCAATCTTTCTGAGCAGTTCTTC.

About this clone itself: This same CDR3 is encoded by further DNA sequences in the sample. The chain has TRBV5-1 and TRBJ1-6; D gene unclear. Germline loops: CDR1 SGHRS, CDR2 YFSETQ. Trimming left V 7 bases short and J 5 bases short, with 7 bases between. The CDR3 extends over 12 amino acids. The CDR3 bases are TGCGCCAGCCGCGGTAATAATTCACCCCTCCACTTT. Residues: CASRGNNSPLHF.

The genes are TRBV14 and TRBJ2-3, with 14 nucleotides matching TRBD2. This CDR3 has 16 residues. V shed 5 bases and J 8 bases; nucleotides not matched to a gene: 9. From germline, CDR1 is SGHDN and CDR2 FVKESK. For the CDR3, the DNA is TGTGCCAGCAGCGCAGGACTAGCGGGGGGCTTTGGTACGCAGTATTTT. It is translated as CASSAGLAGGFGTQYF.

This rearrangement joins TRBV14 to TRBJ2-7; D perhaps matches TRBD2 (6 bases). Deletions cut 4 bases from V and 2 bases from J, with 21 bases between. This CDR3 spans 17 amino acids. Germline V gene data show CDR1 as SGHDN and CDR2 as FVKESK. In DNA form, the CDR3 reads TGTGCCAGCAGCCCCAAACCTCCTCTAGCGAGACCCTACGAGCAGTACTTC. Translation gives CASSPKPPLARPYEQYF.

The chain has TRBV4-1 and TRBJ2-5; tentatively, D is TRBD1 (6 bases). The J call may be faulty, since TRBJ2-7 better matches the DNA end. The CDR3 is 14 amino acids. Germline V gene data show CDR1 as MGHRA and CDR2 as YSYEKL. CDR3 in DNA: TGCGCCAGCAGCCAAGAGACAGGAACCTACGAGCAGTACTTC. Residues: CASSQETGTYEQYF.

V usage is TRBV7-8 and J usage is TRBJ1-2; TRBD1 agrees at 9 bases. CDR3 length equals 17 residues. J lost 8 bases, V lost 5 bases, and 18 bases had no gene match. Germline loops: CDR1 SGHVS, CDR2 FQNEAQ. The CDR3 reads CASSQNAHTGGRGGYTF. CDR3 DNA sequence: TGTGCCAGCAGCCAAAATGCCCATACAGGGGGCCGGGGCGGCTACACCTTC.

This clone was found once. The chain combines TRBV7-3 with TRBJ2-2; 7 bases are shared with TRBD1. CDR3 length equals 16 residues. Germline V gives CDR1 SGHTA, CDR2 FQGTGA. Trimming removed 6 bases from V and 4 bases from J; junction bases left unmatched: 11. CDR3 sequence reads: CASSPLGGAGTGELFF. CDR3 DNA sequence: TGTGCCAGCAGTCCCCTAGGGGGCGCTGGCACCGGGGAGCTGTTTTTT.

The V and J genes are TRBV28 and TRBJ1-6; D is uncertain. Germline CDR1 is MDHEN and CDR2 is SYDVKM. The CDR3 is 13 residues long. V lost 2 bases, J lost 14 bases, and 13 bases lay in between. CDR3 nucleotide sequence: TGTGCCAGCAGTTTAGGCCTGAGGGTATCCCTCCACTTT. This codes for CASSLGLRVSLHF.

The chain combines TRBV7-2 with TRBJ2-7; D may be TRBD1 (6 bases). V dropped 5 bases and J dropped 2 bases, with 19 bases sitting between them. This CDR3 spans 16 amino acids. Germline CDR1 and CDR2: SGHTA and FQGNSA. The CDR3 DNA reads as TGTGCCAGCAGCCCATCCTCGACAGGTTCGGCCTACGAGCAGTACTTC. Protein product: CASSPSSTGSAYEQYF.

The gene calls are TRBV18 and TRBJ1-5; 8 bases align to TRBD1. Germline CDR1 and CDR2: KGHSH and LQKENI. V lost 3 bases and J lost 7; bases outside the gene matches: 11. The CDR3 spans 16 residues. The CDR3 sequence: CASSPPDRALWQPQHF. The CDR3, as DNA: TGTGCCAGCTCACCCCCGGACAGGGCGCTCTGGCAGCCCCAGCATTTT. Full variable domain (outside the CDR3, taken from reference TRBV18 and TRBJ1-5): NAGVMQNPRHLVRRRGQEARLRCSPMKGHSHVYWYRQLPEEGLKFMVYLQKENIIDESGMPKERFSAEFPKEGPSILRIQQVVRGDSAAYFCASSPPDRALWQPQHFGDGTRLSIL.

V is TRBV10-3 and J is TRBJ1-2; 10 bases agree with TRBD1. Per germline, CDR1 ENHRY and CDR2 SYGVKD. V shed 8 bases, J shed 4 bases, and the junction held 1 base outside the gene matches. This CDR3 is built from 12 residues. CDR3 coding DNA: TGTGCCATCGGACAGGGGGGCTATGGCTACACCTTC. It encodes CAIGQGGYGYTF.